What follows are 27 T cell receptor beta chains derived from one specimen sequenced in a study of T-cell reconstitution after alpha-beta-depleted transplantation in children. Unique molecular identifiers were incorporated into the prepared TCRbeta library. TCRdb re-called the PCR reads with MiXCR, one entry per CDR3 protein. This table holds approximately 210,000 distinct CDR3 sequences, approximately 14% found once. This sample comprised PBMCs from the stem cell graft donor, obtained from the stem cell graft. The receptors were sampled from a human donor who donated a stem cell graft to a child with acute lymphoblastic leukemia.

This clonotype has a count of ten or more. The genes are TRBV29-1 and TRBJ2-3, with 8 bases fitting TRBD2. Looked up from germline, CDR1 is SQVTM and CDR2 is ANQGSEA. The trim removed 6 bases at V and 0 bases at J, leaving 2 bases unmatched. The CDR3 spans 13 residues. CDR3 coding DNA: TGCAGCGTCGCTAGCGGGAGCACAGATACGCAGTATTTT. Encoded protein: CSVASGSTDTQYF.

In nucleotides, the CDR3 is TGTGCCAGCAGTGAAATGAACGGATTTGGCCAGCCCCAGCATTTT. Protein sequence: CASSEMNGFGQPQHF. The chain couples TRBV6-1 to TRBJ1-5; no clear D. This CDR3 has 15 residues. Trimming stripped 2 bases from V and 7 bases from J, with 15 bases between. Looked up from germline, CDR1 is MNHNS and CDR2 is SASEGT.

This clonotype appeared many times. The chain joins TRBV29-1 to TRBJ2-5; D perhaps matches TRBD1 (5 bases). Looked up from germline, CDR1 is SQVTM and CDR2 is ANQGSEA. V shed 7 bases and J shed 5 bases, with 14 bases lying between them. The CDR3 contains 12 residues. CDR3 sequence (DNA): TGCAGCGCAAAATGGTGGGGCGAGACCCAGTACTTC. This gives the protein CSAKWWGETQYF.

This clonotype was counted at least ten times. V gene TRBV29-1 combines with J gene TRBJ1-3; D call uncertain. Per the germline V gene, CDR1 is SQVTM and CDR2 is ANQGSEA. V shed 4 bases and J shed 0 bases, with 13 bases lying between them. The CDR3 has 15 amino acids. The CDR3, as DNA: TGCAGCGTTGCAATAACCGGCCTCTCTGGAAACACCATATATTTT. Translating gives CSVAITGLSGNTIYF.

A few counts support this clonotype. This rearrangement joins TRBV29-1 to TRBJ1-2; D perhaps matches TRBD1 (5 bases). V was shortened by 0 bases and J by 6 bases, with 11 bases between the two germline ends. The CDR3 loop spans 13 amino acids. CDR1 is SQVTM and CDR2 is ANQGSEA in the germline V gene. CDR3 bases: TGCAGCGTTGAAGATCTGTTAGGGGATGGCTACACCTTC. Translated, it gives CSVEDLLGDGYTF.

This clonotype was recorded at least ten times. The genes are TRBV11-2 and TRBJ2-5, with unresolved D. CDR3 size: 12 residues. Per germline, CDR1 SGHAT and CDR2 FQNNGV. Trimming left V 0 bases short and J 12 bases short, with 11 bases between. The CDR3 region is CASSLDRRPEYF. The CDR3 DNA sequence: TGTGCCAGCAGCTTAGATAGGCGGCCGGAGTACTTC.

About this clonotype: It may be a read error: a sequence one base away is much more abundant. The chain recombines TRBV20-1 with TRBJ1-1, with TRBD1 identical over 10 bases. The germline gives CDR1 DFQATT, CDR2 SNEGSKA (reference sequence). V lost 4 bases, J lost 6 bases, and 2 bases stayed unmatched. This CDR3 has 12 amino acids. The CDR3 nucleotides read TGCAGTGCTACGGGACAGGGGTCTGAAGCTTTCTTT. The encoded protein is CSATGQGSEAFF.

This clonotype occurred many times. The gene calls are TRBV5-1 and TRBJ1-1; 8 bases line up with TRBD1. This CDR3 has 15 residues. The J segment lost 5 bases and the V segment lost 4 bases, leaving 10 bases of the junction unmatched. CDR1 SGHRS and CDR2 YFSETQ come from the germline V gene. The CDR3 DNA reads as TGCGCCAGCAGCGGAGCAGGGGGCTTGGGGACTGAAGCTTTCTTT. Protein product: CASSGAGGLGTEAFF.

The genes are TRBV2 and TRBJ1-2; 7 bases line up with TRBD1. CDR3 length: 12 amino acids. V lost 4 bases and J lost 9; bases outside the gene matches: 5. CDR1 is SNHLY, CDR2 FYNNEI, per germline. The CDR3 DNA reads TGTGCCAGCAGTGTAAAGGGGGCGCGCTACACCTTC. Amino acid sequence: CASSVKGARYTF.

This clonotype was seen at least ten times. The genes are TRBV29-1 and TRBJ2-3; perhaps TRBD1 as D (5 bases). The germline V gene has CDR1 SQVTM and CDR2 ANQGSEA. CDR3 length equals 12 residues. Trimming shortened V by 7 bases and J by 5 bases, and 13 bases separated the two germline ends. As DNA, the CDR3 is TGCAGCGGGACCGAAGGGGAAGATACGCAGTATTTT. Translation gives CSGTEGEDTQYF.

This clonotype was picked up a small number of times. The chain combines TRBV12-3 or TRBV12-4 with TRBJ1-1; tentatively, D is TRBD1 (5 bases). V lost 3 bases and J 11 bases, leaving 10 bases between the germline ends. This CDR3 is 11 amino acids long. The CDR3 reads CASSLRQGAFF. Here the CDR3 DNA reads TGTGCCAGCAGTTTGAGGCAGGGCGCTTTCTTT.

This clonotype came up many times. This sequence joins TRBV20-1 and TRBJ2-5, with 8 bases matching TRBD2. The CDR3 has 14 residues. CDR1 is DFQATT and CDR2 is SNEGSKA in the germline V gene (reference sequence). Trimming took 0 bases from V and 2 from J; bases not matched to a gene: 2. CDR3 nucleotide sequence: TGCAGTGCTAGAGACCGACTAGCGCAAGAGACCCAGTACTTC. It codes for CSARDRLAQETQYF.

Only a few counts were recorded for this clonotype. The genes are TRBV5-1 and TRBJ2-1; unclear D gene. V lost 5 bases to trimming and J lost 0 bases, with 9 bases between them. Germline V CDR1 and CDR2: SGHRS, YFSETQ. The CDR3 consists of 14 residues. Written as DNA, the CDR3 is TGCGCCAGCAGAGGAACAAACTCCTACAATGAGCAGTTCTTC. This encodes CASRGTNSYNEQFF.

This clonotype was counted many times. The genes are TRBV5-1 and TRBJ2-5; D unresolved. The CDR3 runs 13 residues. Germline CDR1 and CDR2: SGHRS and YFSETQ. Trimming left V 0 bases short and J 0 bases short, with 3 bases between. The CDR3 reads CASSLDYQETQYF. The CDR3 nucleotides are TGCGCCAGCAGCTTGGACTACCAAGAGACCCAGTACTTC.

Ten or more counts support this clonotype. This chain uses TRBV5-1 with TRBJ2-1; no definite D call. Germline V gene lookup returns CDR1 SGHRS and CDR2 YFSETQ. The CDR3 loop spans 15 amino acids. Trimming shortened V by 4 bases and J by 6 bases, and 17 bases separated the two germline ends. The CDR3 loop reads CASSLGQDSSNEQFF. The DNA of the CDR3 is TGCGCCAGCAGCCTCGGGCAGGATTCTTCCAATGAGCAGTTCTTC. The variable domain in full, with the rest retrieved from reference TRBV5-1 and TRBJ2-1, is KAGVTQTPRYLIKTRGQQVTLSCSPISGHRSVSWYQQTPGQGLQFLFEYFSETQRNKGNFPGRFSGRQFSNSRSEMNVSTLELGDSALYLCASSLGQDSSNEQFFGPGTRLTVL.

This clonotype was observed at least ten times. J is TRBJ2-1 and V is TRBV5-1; TRBD2 matches 11 bases. Losses at the gene ends were 2 bases for V and 9 bases for J; bases not matched to a gene: 10. This CDR3 has 16 amino acids. CDR1 and CDR2 from the germline V gene are SGHRS and YFSETQ. CDR3 in DNA: TGCGCCAGCAGCTTAGAACTAGCGGGAGTGAGTGGTGAGCAGTTCTTC. Its protein product is CASSLELAGVSGEQFF.

Many counts were recorded for this clonotype. V gene TRBV20-1 combines with J gene TRBJ2-1; 12 bases fit TRBD2. The CDR3 sequence is 15 residues long. Germline V CDR1 and CDR2: DFQATT, SNEGSKA (reference sequence). V lost 6 bases, J lost 8 bases, and 11 bases stayed unmatched. The CDR3 is CSATGTSGPGYEQFF. CDR3 DNA sequence: TGCAGTGCAACCGGGACTAGCGGGCCTGGCTATGAGCAGTTCTTC.

The chain links TRBV5-6 to TRBJ2-2, with TRBD2 identical over 7 bases. After removal of 4 bases from V and 5 bases from J, the junction contained 5 bases not matched to a gene. The CDR3 spans 14 residues. CDR1 and CDR2 from the germline V gene are SGHDT and YYEEEE. As DNA, the CDR3 is TGTGCCAGCAGCCGGGACTATACTACCGGGGAGCTGTTTTTT. Its protein product is CASSRDYTTGELFF.

This clonotype has ten or more counts. The chain uses TRBV29-1 and TRBJ2-2; 7 bases match TRBD2. This CDR3 region has 14 residues. CDR1 and CDR2 (germline): SQVTM, ANQGSEA. Trimming took 3 bases from V and 3 from J; bases not matched to a gene: 4. The CDR3, as DNA: TGCAGCGTTGAGCGGGAGCGGCACACCGGGGAGCTGTTTTTT. This gives the protein CSVERERHTGELFF.

The chain has TRBV12-3 or TRBV12-4 and TRBJ2-2, with D unresolved. This CDR3 is built from 14 residues. V was clipped by 6 bases and J by 4 bases, with 12 bases between them. The CDR3 reads CASRIEATTGELFF. The CDR3 DNA sequence: TGTGCCAGCAGGATTGAGGCAACCACCGGGGAGCTGTTTTTT.

This clonotype has ten or more counts. V is TRBV20-1 and J is TRBJ2-1, with a weak D call TRBD1 (6 bases). This CDR3 has 12 amino acids. The germline gives CDR1 DFQATT, CDR2 SNEGSKA (reference sequence). Trimming removed 0 bases at V and 16 bases at J, with 16 bases between. The DNA of the CDR3 is TGCAGTGCTAGAGAAGGACAGAATTCGCAATTCTTC. Translating it yields CSAREGQNSQFF.

At least ten counts were recorded for this clonotype. The chain recombines TRBV19 with TRBJ1-5; TRBD1 matches 7 bases. There are 14 residues in the CDR3. The germline V gene encodes CDR1 LNHDA and CDR2 SQIVND (reference sequence). Trimming removed 6 bases from V and 2 bases from J; junction bases left unmatched: 4. CDR3: CASRTGYGNQPQHF. The CDR3 DNA follows: TGTGCCAGTAGGACAGGGTACGGCAATCAGCCCCAGCATTTT.

The CDR3 nucleotides read TGTGCCAGCAGCCGGACAGGAAGGGGAACTGAAGCTTTCTTT. It codes for CASSRTGRGTEAFF. The V call is TRBV7-9, the J call TRBJ1-1; 7 bases are a match to TRBD1. The CDR3 consists of 14 residues. J was trimmed by 5 bases and V by 5 bases; bases with no gene match: 8. Germline loops: CDR1 SEHNR, CDR2 FQNEAQ (reference sequence).

Turning to this clonotype: This clone may be a read error of a much larger clone one base away. V and J are TRBV5-1 and TRBJ2-1, with TRBD2 matching over 8 bases. Germline V gene sequence: CDR1 SGHRS, CDR2 YFSETQ. The CDR3 totals 15 residues. J lost 3 bases, V lost 2 bases, and 4 bases had no gene match. The CDR3 reads CASSFDSGIYNEQFF. The CDR3 coding sequence is TGCGCCAGCAGCTTCGATAGCGGGATCTACAATGAGCAGTTCTTC.

This clonotype has ten or more counts. The chain employs TRBV5-1 and TRBJ1-6; D is uncertain. The germline V and J ends were trimmed by 4 bases and 7 bases, with 12 bases remaining between them. Looked up from germline, CDR1 is SGHRS and CDR2 is YFSETQ. The CDR3 loop spans 14 amino acids. The CDR3 DNA sequence: TGCGCCAGCAGCCGCGAGGGTTGGAATTCACCCCTCCACTTT. This gives the protein CASSREGWNSPLHF.

The sample holds many counts of this clonotype. The CDR3 DNA reads as TGTGCCAGCAGTCCGGTGACAGGCGGCTCCCAAGAGACCCAGTACTTC. This translates into CASSPVTGGSQETQYF. The chain recombines TRBV27 with TRBJ2-5, with D tentatively TRBD1 (6 bases). The germline V gene encodes CDR1 MNHEY and CDR2 SMNVEV (reference sequence). V was clipped by 5 bases and J by 1 base, with 17 bases between them. The CDR3 runs 16 residues.

This clonotype was counted between two and nine times. The chain employs TRBV20-1 and TRBJ1-4, with TRBD1 matching over 10 bases. The V gene end was trimmed by 5 bases and the J gene end by 4 bases; junction bases not matched to a gene: 13. The CDR3 runs 17 residues. In germline, CDR1 is DFQATT, CDR2 SNEGSKA (reference sequence). The chain's CDR3 is CSASPGQGRLRNEKLFF. The CDR3 bases are TGCAGTGCTTCGCCGGGACAGGGGCGTTTACGTAATGAAAAACTGTTTTTT.